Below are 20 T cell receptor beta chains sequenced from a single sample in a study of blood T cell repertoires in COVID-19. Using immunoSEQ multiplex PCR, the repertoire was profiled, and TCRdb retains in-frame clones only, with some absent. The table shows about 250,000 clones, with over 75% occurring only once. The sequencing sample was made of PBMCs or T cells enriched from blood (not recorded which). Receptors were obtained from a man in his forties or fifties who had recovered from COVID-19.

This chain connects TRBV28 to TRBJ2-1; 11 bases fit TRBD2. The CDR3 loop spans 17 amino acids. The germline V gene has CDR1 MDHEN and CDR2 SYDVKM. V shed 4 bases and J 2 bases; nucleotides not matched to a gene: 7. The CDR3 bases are TGTGCCAGCAGTTCTTATAGCGGGAGGGACCCCTACAATGAGCAGTTCTTC. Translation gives CASSSYSGRDPYNEQFF. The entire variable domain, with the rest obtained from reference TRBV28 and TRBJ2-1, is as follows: DVKVTQSSRYLVKRTGEKVFLECVQDMDHENMFWYRQDPGLGLRLIYFSYDVKMKEKGDIPEGYSVSREKKERFSLILESASTNQTSMYLCASSSYSGRDPYNEQFFGPGTRLTVL.

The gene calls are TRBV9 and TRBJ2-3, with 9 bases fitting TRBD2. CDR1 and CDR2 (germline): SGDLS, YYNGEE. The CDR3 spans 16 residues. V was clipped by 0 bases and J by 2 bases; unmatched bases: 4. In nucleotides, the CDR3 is TGTGCCAGCAGCGTAGGAGCGGGGGGTACCACAGATACGCAGTATTTT. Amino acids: CASSVGAGGTTDTQYF.

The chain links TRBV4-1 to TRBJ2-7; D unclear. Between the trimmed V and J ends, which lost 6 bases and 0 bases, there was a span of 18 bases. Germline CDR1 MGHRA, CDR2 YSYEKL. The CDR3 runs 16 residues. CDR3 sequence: CASRLLPVSSSYEQYF. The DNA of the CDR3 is TGCGCCAGCAGACTCCTCCCCGTTTCTAGCTCCTACGAGCAGTACTTC.

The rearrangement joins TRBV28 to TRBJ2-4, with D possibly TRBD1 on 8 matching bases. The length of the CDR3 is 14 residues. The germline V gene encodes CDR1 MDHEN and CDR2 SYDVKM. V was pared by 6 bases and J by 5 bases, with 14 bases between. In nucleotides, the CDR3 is TGTGCCAGCAGGCGGGGGACAGGAGAAAACATTCAGTACTTC. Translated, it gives CASRRGTGENIQYF.

The CDR3 region is CASSQDFPSRGEQFF. The CDR3 DNA follows: TGCGCCAGCAGCCAAGATTTCCCTAGCCGGGGTGAGCAGTTCTTC. The chain employs TRBV4-1 and TRBJ2-1; tentative D call: TRBD2 (5 bases). Per the germline V gene, CDR1 is MGHRA and CDR2 is YSYEKL. V dropped 0 bases and J dropped 9 bases, with 15 bases sitting between them. The length of the CDR3 is 15 residues.

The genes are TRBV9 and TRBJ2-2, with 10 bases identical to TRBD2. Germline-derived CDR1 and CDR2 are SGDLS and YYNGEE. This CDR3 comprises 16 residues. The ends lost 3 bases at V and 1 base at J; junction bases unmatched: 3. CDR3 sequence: CASSGTSGKNTGELFF. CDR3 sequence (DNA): TGTGCCAGCAGCGGGACTAGCGGAAAGAACACCGGGGAGCTGTTTTTT.

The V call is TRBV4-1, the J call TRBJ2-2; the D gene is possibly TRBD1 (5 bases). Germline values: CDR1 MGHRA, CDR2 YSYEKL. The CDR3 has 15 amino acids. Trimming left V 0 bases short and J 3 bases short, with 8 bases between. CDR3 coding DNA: TGCGCCAGCAGCCAAGAGCGGACATACACCGGGGAGCTGTTTTTT. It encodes CASSQERTYTGELFF.

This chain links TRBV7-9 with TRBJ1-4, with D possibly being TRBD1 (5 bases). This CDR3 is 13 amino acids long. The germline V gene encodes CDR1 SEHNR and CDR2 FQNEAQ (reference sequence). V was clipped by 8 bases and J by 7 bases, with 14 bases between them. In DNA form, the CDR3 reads TGTGCCAGCGGGGACTTGGGGGGTGAAAAACTGTTTTTT. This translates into CASGDLGGEKLFF.

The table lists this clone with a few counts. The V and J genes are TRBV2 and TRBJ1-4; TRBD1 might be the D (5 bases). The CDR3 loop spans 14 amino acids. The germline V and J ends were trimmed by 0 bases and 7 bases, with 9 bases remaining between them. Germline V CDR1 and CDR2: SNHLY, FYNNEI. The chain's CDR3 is CASSEALDTEKLFF. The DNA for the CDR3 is TGTGCCAGCAGTGAAGCCCTGGACACTGAAAAACTGTTTTTT.

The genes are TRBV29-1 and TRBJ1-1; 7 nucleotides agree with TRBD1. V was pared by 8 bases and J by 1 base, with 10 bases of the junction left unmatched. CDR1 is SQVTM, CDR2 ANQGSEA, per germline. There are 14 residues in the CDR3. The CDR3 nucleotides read TGCAGCACCCAGGACAGGCGAGCGAACACTGAAGCTTTCTTT. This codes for CSTQDRRANTEAFF.

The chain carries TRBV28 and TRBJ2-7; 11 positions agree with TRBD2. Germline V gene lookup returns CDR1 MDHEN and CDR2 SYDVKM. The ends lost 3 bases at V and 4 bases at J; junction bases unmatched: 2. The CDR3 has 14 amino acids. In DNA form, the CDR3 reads TGTGCCAGCAGTTTTGGGACTAGCGGATACGAGCAGTACTTC. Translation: CASSFGTSGYEQYF.

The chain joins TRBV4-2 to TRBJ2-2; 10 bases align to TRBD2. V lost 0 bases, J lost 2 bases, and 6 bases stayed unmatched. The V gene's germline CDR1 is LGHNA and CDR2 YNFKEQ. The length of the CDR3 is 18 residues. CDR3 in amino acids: CASSQDPSGGYNTGELFF. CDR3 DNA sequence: TGTGCCAGCAGCCAAGATCCTAGCGGGGGATATAACACCGGGGAGCTGTTTTTT.

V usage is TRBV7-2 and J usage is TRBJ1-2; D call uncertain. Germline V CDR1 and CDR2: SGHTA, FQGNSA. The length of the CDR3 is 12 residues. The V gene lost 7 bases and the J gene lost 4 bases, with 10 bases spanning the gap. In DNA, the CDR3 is TGTGCCAGCACTCCATCCAGCTATGGCTACACCTTC. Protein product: CASTPSSYGYTF. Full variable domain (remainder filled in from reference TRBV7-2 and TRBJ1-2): GAGVSQSPSNKVTEKGKDVELRCDPISGHTALYWYRQSLGQGLEFLIYFQGNSAPDKSGLPSDRFSAERTGGSVSTLTIQRTQQEDSAVYLCASTPSSYGYTFGSGTRLTVV.

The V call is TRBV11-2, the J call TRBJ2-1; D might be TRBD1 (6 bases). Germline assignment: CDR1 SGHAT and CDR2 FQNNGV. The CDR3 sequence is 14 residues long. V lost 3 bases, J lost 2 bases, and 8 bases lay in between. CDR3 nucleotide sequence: TGTGCCAGCAGCTTGGACAGAGCCTACAATGAGCAGTTCTTC. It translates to CASSLDRAYNEQFF.

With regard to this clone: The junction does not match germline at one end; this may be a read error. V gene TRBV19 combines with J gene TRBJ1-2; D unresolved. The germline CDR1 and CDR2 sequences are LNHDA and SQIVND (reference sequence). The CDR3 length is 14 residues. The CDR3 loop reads CASSIPLRNDGYTF. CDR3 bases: TGTGCCAGTAGTATACCACTGCGTAACGATGGCTACACCTTC. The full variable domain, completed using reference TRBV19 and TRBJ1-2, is DGGITQSPKYLFRKEGQNVTLSCEQNLNHDAMYWYRQDPGQGLRLIYYSQIVNDFQKGDIAEGYSVSREKKESFPLTVTSAQKNPTAFYLCASSIPLRNDGYTFGSGTRLTVV.

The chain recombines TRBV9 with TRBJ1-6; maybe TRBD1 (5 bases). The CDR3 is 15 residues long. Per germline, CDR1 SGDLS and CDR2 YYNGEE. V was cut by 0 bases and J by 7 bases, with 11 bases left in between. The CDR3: CASSVAGAGNSPLHF. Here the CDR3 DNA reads TGTGCCAGCAGCGTAGCTGGGGCAGGCAATTCACCCCTCCACTTT.

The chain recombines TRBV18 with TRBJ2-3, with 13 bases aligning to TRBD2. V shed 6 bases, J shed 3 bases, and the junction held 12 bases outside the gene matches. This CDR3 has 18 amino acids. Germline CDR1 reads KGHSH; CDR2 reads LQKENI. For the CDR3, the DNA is TGTGCCAGCTCGCGGACTAGCGGGGGCCAGTCCATGACAGATACGCAGTATTTT. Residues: CASSRTSGGQSMTDTQYF.

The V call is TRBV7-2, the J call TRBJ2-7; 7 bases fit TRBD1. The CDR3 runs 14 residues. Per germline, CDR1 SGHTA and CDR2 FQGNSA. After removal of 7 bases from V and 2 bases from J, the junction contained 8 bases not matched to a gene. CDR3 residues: CASNLNRGTYEQYF. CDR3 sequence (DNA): TGTGCCAGCAACCTTAACAGGGGCACCTACGAGCAGTACTTC. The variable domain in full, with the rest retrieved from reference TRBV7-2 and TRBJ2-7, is GAGVSQSPSNKVTEKGKDVELRCDPISGHTALYWYRQSLGQGLEFLIYFQGNSAPDKSGLPSDRFSAERTGGSVSTLTIQRTQQEDSAVYLCASNLNRGTYEQYFGPGTRLTVT.

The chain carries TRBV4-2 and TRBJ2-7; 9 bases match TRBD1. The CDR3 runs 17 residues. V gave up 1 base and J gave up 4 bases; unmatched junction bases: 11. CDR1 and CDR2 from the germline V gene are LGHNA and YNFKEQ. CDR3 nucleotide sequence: TGTGCCAGCAGCCAAGTTTGGAGCGGACAGGGGACTTACGAGCAGTACTTC. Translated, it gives CASSQVWSGQGTYEQYF.

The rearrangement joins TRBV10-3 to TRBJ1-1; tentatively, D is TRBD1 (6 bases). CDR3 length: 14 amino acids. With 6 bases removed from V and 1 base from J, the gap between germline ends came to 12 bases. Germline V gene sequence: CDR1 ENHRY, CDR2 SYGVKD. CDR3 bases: TGTGCCATCAGCGCAGGGGTCTCGAACACTGAAGCTTTCTTT. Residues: CAISAGVSNTEAFF.